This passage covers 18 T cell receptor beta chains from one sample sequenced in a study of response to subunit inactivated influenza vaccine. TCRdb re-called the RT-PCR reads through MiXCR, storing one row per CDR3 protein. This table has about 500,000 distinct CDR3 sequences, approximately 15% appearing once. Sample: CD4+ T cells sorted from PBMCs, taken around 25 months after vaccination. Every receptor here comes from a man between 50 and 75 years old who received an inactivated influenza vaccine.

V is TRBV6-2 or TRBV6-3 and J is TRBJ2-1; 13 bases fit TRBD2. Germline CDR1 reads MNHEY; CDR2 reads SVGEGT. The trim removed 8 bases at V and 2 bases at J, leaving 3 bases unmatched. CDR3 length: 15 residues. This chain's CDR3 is CASGGTSGTYNEQFF. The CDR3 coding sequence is TGTGCCAGCGGCGGGACTAGCGGGACCTACAATGAGCAGTTCTTC.

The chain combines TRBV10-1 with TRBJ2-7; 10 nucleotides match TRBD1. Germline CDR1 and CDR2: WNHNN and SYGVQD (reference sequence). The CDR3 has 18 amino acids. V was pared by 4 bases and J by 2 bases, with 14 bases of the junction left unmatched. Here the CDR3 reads CASSAATGTGEGTYEQYF. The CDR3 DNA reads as TGCGCCAGCAGTGCAGCAACCGGGACAGGGGAAGGGACCTACGAGCAGTACTTC.

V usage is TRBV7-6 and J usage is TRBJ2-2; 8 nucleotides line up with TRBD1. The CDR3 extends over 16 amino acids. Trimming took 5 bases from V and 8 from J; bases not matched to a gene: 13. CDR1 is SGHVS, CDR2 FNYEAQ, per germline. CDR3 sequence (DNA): TGTGCCAGCAGCCTGCTATCAGGGGGCGCGAGAGGGGAGCTGTTTTTT. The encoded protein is CASSLLSGGARGELFF. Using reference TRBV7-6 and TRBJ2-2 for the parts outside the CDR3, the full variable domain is GAGVSQSPRYKVTKRGQDVALRCDPISGHVSLYWYRQALGQGPEFLTYFNYEAQQDKSGLPNDRFSAERPEGSISTLTIQRTEQRDSAMYRCASSLLSGGARGELFFGEGSRLTVL.

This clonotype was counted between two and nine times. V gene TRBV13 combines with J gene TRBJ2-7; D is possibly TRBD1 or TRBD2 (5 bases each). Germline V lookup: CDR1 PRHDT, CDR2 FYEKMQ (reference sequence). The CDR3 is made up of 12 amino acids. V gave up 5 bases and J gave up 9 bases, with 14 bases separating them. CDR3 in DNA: TGTGCCAGCAGCCAAAGCGGACAATTGCAGTACTTC. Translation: CASSQSGQLQYF.

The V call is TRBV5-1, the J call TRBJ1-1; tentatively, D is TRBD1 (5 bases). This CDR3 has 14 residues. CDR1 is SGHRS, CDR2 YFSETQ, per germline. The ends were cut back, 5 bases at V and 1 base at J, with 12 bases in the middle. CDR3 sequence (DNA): TGCGCCAGCAGGGGGGACGTCGGGAACACTGAAGCTTTCTTT. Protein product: CASRGDVGNTEAFF.

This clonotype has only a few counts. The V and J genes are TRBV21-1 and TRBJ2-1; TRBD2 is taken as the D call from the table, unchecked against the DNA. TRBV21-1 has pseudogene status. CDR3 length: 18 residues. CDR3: CASSKRWIAGGPYNEQFF. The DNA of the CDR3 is TGTGCCAGCAGCAAAAGATGGATAGCGGGAGGGCCCTACAATGAGCAGTTCTTC.

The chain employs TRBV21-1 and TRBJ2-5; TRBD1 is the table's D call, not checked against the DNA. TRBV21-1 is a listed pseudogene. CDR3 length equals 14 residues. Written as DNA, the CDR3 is TGTGCCAGCAGCAGGTCCGGGACATTAGAGACCCAGTACTTC. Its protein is CASSRSGTLETQYF.

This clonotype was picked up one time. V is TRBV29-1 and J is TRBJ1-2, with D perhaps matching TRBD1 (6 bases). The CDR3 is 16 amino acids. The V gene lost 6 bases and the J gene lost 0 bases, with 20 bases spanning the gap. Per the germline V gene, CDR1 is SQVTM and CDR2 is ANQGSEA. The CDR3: CSVDPGHILSNYGYTF. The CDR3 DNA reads TGCAGCGTCGATCCGGGACACATACTCTCTAACTATGGCTACACCTTC.

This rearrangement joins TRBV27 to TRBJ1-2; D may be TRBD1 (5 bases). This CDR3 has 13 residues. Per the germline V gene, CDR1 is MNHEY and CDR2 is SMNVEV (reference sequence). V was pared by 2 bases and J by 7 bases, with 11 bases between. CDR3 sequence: CASSLGGVGGYTF. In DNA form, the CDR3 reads TGTGCCAGCAGTTTAGGAGGGGTGGGTGGCTACACCTTC.

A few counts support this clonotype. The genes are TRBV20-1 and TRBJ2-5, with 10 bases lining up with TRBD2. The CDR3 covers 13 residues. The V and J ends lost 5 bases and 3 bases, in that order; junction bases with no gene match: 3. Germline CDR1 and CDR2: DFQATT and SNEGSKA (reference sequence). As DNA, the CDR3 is TGCAGTGCTGTTAGCGGGAGGAAAGAGACCCAGTACTTC. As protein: CSAVSGRKETQYF.

The CDR3 DNA reads as TGCAGTGCTAGAGTCGACAAAGAGACCCAGTACTTC. This sequence encodes CSARVDKETQYF. The chain combines TRBV20-1 with TRBJ2-5; D unclear. Germline CDR1 DFQATT, CDR2 SNEGSKA (reference sequence). Trimming removed 1 base from V and 3 bases from J, with 6 bases in between. The CDR3 sequence is 12 residues long.

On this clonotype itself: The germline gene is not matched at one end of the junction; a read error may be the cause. This chain's CDR3 is CAASDLSATRPQHF. The CDR3 nucleotides read TGTGCCGCCAGTGATTTGAGTGCTACAAGACCCCAGCATTTT. The chain is built from TRBV24-1 and TRBJ1-5, with unresolved D. Germline assignment: CDR1 KGHDR and CDR2 SFDVKD. There are 14 residues in the CDR3.

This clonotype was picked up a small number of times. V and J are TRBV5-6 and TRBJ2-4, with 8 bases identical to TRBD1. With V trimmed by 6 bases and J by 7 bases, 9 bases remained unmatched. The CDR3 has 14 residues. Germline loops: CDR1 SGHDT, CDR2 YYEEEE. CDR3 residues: CASTSGQGRNIQYF. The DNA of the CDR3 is TGTGCCAGCACCTCAGGACAGGGTAGGAACATTCAGTACTTC. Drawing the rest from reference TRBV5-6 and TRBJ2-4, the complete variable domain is DAGVTQSPTHLIKTRGQQVTLRCSPKSGHDTVSWYQQALGQGPQFIFQYYEEEERQRGNFPDRFSGHQFPNYSSELNVNALLLGDSALYLCASTSGQGRNIQYFGAGTRLSVL.

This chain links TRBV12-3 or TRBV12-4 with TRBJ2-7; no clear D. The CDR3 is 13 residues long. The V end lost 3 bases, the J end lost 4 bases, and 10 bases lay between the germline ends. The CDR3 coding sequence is TGTGCCAGCAGTTTTAACAGCTTATACGAGCAGTACTTC. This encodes CASSFNSLYEQYF.

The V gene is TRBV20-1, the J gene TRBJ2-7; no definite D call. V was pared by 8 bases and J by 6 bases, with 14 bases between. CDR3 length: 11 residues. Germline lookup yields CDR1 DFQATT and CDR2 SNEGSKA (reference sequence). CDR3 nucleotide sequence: TGCAGTCCCAAGTCAGGATCCGAGCAGTACTTC. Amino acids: CSPKSGSEQYF.

DNA for the CDR3: TGTGCCAGCAGCTCGGGAGTAGCCAAAAACATTCAGTACTTC. Translating it yields CASSSGVAKNIQYF. The chain links TRBV5-6 to TRBJ2-4; maybe TRBD2 (6 bases). The germline V gene has CDR1 SGHDT and CDR2 YYEEEE. The CDR3 spans 14 residues. The V end lost 3 bases, the J end lost 0 bases, and 7 bases lay between the germline ends.

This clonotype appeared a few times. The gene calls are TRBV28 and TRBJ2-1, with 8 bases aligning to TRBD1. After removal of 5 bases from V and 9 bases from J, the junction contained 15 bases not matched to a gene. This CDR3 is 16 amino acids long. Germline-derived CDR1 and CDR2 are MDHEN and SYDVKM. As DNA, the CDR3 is TGTGCCAGCAGTGGGACTGTCGGGCAGGGGGCAGTTGAGCAGTTCTTC. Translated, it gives CASSGTVGQGAVEQFF.

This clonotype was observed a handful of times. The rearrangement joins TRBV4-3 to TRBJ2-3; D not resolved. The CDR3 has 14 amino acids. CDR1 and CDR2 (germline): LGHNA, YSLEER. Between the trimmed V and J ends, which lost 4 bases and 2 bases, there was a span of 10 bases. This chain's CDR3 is CASSRLSATDTQYF. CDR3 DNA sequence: TGCGCCAGCAGCCGCCTATCGGCCACAGATACGCAGTATTTT.